This entry describes one T cell receptor beta chain. Each and every patient relapsed after autologous stem cell transplantation, and patients got differing brentuximab vedotin exposure. The sample belongs to a study of PD-1 blockade in classical Hodgkin lymphoma. Trimming pared 0 bases from V and 5 bases from J, leaving 17 bases between. Germline V lookup: CDR1 MNHNS, CDR2 SASEGT. CDR3 length equals 16 residues. Only in-frame clones appear in the TCRdb table, and some are missing; sequencing was by immunoSEQ multiplex PCR. There are approximately 79,000 clones in the sample; roughly 91% occur only once, and roughly 2.6% lies in the top ten.

The sample here was peripheral blood mononuclear cells (PBMCs), taken before the second cycle of nivolumab. The TCR comes from a human donor with classical Hodgkin lymphoma. The rearrangement uses TRBV6-1 and TRBJ2-7; D may match TRBD1 or TRBD2 (5 bases each). The CDR3 DNA follows: TGTGCCAGCAGTGAAGCGGAGTGGACACCGGAGGACGAGCAGTACTTC. Translation gives CASSEAEWTPEDEQYF.